The TCR beta chain under discussion was sequenced for a study of blood T cell repertoires in COVID-19. On the study more broadly: The cDNA or gDNA used as material had been derived from T cells, B-cell-depleted T cells, or PBMCs.

This CDR3 is built from 14 residues. Germline CDR1 SNHLY, CDR2 FYNNEI. V lost 7 bases, J lost 3 bases, and 12 bases lay in between. A few counts support this clone. The repertoire was sequenced with immunoSEQ multiplex PCR; TCRdb's copy has only in-frame clones and lacks some. Here the sample spans hundreds of thousands of clones, 85% being singletons. The TCR was taken from a woman in her 30s who had been exposed to COVID-19. This chain connects TRBV2 to TRBJ1-4; no reliable D call. Source material: PBMCs or T cells enriched from blood (not recorded which). The CDR3: CASTPQLANEKLFF. In DNA, the CDR3 is TGTGCCAGCACACCACAGCTTGCTAATGAAAAACTGTTTTTT.